The 27 T cell receptor beta chains listed next were all sequenced from one sample in a study of T-cell reconstitution after alpha-beta-depleted transplantation in children. TCRbeta library preparation incorporated unique molecular identifiers. TCRdb reprocessed the PCR reads with MiXCR, giving one entry per CDR3 protein. The table records around 90,000 distinct CDR3 sequences, roughly a sixth of them present only once. Here the sequenced sample was PBMCs, mostly from graft donor cells, taken 180 days after TCRalphabeta/CD19-depleted stem cell transplant. These receptors were obtained from a male patient aged 2-9 years who had a stem cell transplant for acute lymphoblastic leukemia, so the T cells may come from the graft donor.

This clonotype was recorded a few times. This sequence joins TRBV3-1 and TRBJ1-6; D call uncertain. The V end lost 2 bases, the J end lost 9 bases, and 8 bases lay between the germline ends. Looked up from germline, CDR1 is LGHDT and CDR2 is YNNKEL (reference sequence). The CDR3 runs to 13 residues. CDR3 residues: CASSQKKGSPLHF. The CDR3 DNA follows: TGTGCCAGCAGCCAAAAGAAGGGTTCACCCCTCCACTTT.

The DNA of the CDR3 is TGTGCCAGCCGACTCGAGGGGGATACGCAGTATTTT. Translating it yields CASRLEGDTQYF. The J gene is TRBJ2-3, the V gene TRBV7-9, with D perhaps TRBD1 or TRBD2 (5 bases each). The germline V gene encodes CDR1 SEHNR and CDR2 FQNEAQ (reference sequence). CDR3 size: 12 residues. With 8 bases removed from V and 6 bases from J, the gap between germline ends came to 12 bases.

This clonotype was counted only a few times. This chain joins TRBV9 and TRBJ1-2; 9 nucleotides line up with TRBD1. This CDR3 spans 17 amino acids. J was trimmed by 4 bases and V by 3 bases; bases with no gene match: 13. CDR1 and CDR2 (germline): SGDLS, YYNGEE. CDR3 in amino acids: CASSGRDRDLLRYGYTF. The CDR3 DNA is TGTGCCAGCAGCGGCCGGGACAGGGACCTTCTCCGCTATGGCTACACCTTC.

The table lists this clonotype with a few counts. The rearrangement joins TRBV4-3 to TRBJ2-2; 8 bases are a match to TRBD1. With V trimmed by 0 bases and J by 5 bases, 8 bases remained unmatched. The CDR3 loop spans 17 amino acids. The germline CDR1 and CDR2 sequences are LGHNA and YSLEER. CDR3 sequence (DNA): TGCGCCAGCAGCCAAGATACATCCCGGACAGGGACCGGGGAGCTGTTTTTT. Translating it yields CASSQDTSRTGTGELFF.

The CDR3 DNA reads TGTGCCAGCAGCCACCAGGGGATTAATTCACCCCTCCACTTT. Translation: CASSHQGINSPLHF. V usage is TRBV6-1 and J usage is TRBJ1-6; the D gene is possibly TRBD1 (6 bases). CDR1 and CDR2 (germline): MNHNS, SASEGT. Trimming took 6 bases from V and 6 from J, leaving 12 bases between them. This CDR3 has 14 amino acids.

The table lists this clonotype with a few counts. This chain joins TRBV20-1 and TRBJ2-5; D not resolved. V lost 1 base, J lost 7 bases, and 7 bases lay in between. The germline CDR1 and CDR2 sequences are DFQATT and SNEGSKA (reference sequence). CDR3 length equals 11 residues. CDR3 nucleotides: TGCAGTGCTAGAGGGGAAGGGACCCAGTACTTC. As protein: CSARGEGTQYF.

The chain recombines TRBV5-1 with TRBJ1-1; D ambiguous. The germline CDR1 and CDR2 sequences are SGHRS and YFSETQ. There are 16 residues in the CDR3. V lost 2 bases to trimming and J lost 1 base, with 15 bases between them. CDR3 protein: CASSFIEDVGNTEAFF. Written as DNA, the CDR3 is TGCGCCAGCAGCTTCATAGAGGATGTGGGGAACACTGAAGCTTTCTTT.

There are a few counts of this clonotype. The V gene is TRBV7-9, the J gene TRBJ2-7; D call uncertain. Germline CDR1 and CDR2: SEHNR and FQNEAQ (reference sequence). V was pared by 3 bases and J by 3 bases, with 6 bases between. The CDR3 consists of 12 residues. CDR3 amino acids: CASSLRRYEQYF. The CDR3 DNA is TGTGCCAGCAGCTTGCGCCGCTACGAGCAGTACTTC.

The gene calls are TRBV12-3 or TRBV12-4 and TRBJ1-1; D remains unclear. V was pared by 3 bases and J by 1 base, with 9 bases between. The length of the CDR3 is 14 residues. The CDR3 DNA sequence: TGTGCCAGCAGTTTGAAGGCCGCGAACACTGAAGCTTTCTTT. This sequence encodes CASSLKAANTEAFF.

This chain joins TRBV7-2 and TRBJ1-5; D remains ambiguous. The CDR3 runs to 14 residues. The ends were cut back, 5 bases at V and 1 base at J, with 9 bases in the middle. The germline V gene encodes CDR1 SGHTA and CDR2 FQGNSA. The DNA for the CDR3 is TGTGCCAGCAGCGCCCGGGCCAGCAATCAGCCCCAGCATTTT. The encoded protein is CASSARASNQPQHF.

This clonotype was counted between two and nine times. This sequence joins TRBV7-2 and TRBJ1-1, with 7 bases fitting TRBD1. In germline, CDR1 is SGHTA, CDR2 FQGNSA. V shed 5 bases and J 3 bases; nucleotides not matched to a gene: 9. The CDR3 runs to 15 residues. The CDR3 coding sequence is TGTGCCAGCAGCCCCGGGACAGTTCGGGACACTGAAGCTTTCTTT. As protein: CASSPGTVRDTEAFF.

This clonotype came up many times. This rearrangement joins TRBV5-1 to TRBJ2-3; 8 bases line up with TRBD1. The J segment lost 1 base and the V segment lost 4 bases, leaving 2 bases of the junction unmatched. Per germline, CDR1 SGHRS and CDR2 YFSETQ. The CDR3 consists of 14 residues. CDR3 loop: CASSPGQGTDTQYF. CDR3 DNA sequence: TGCGCCAGCAGCCCGGGACAGGGCACAGATACGCAGTATTTT. Supplemented by reference TRBV5-1 and TRBJ2-3, the full variable domain reads KAGVTQTPRYLIKTRGQQVTLSCSPISGHRSVSWYQQTPGQGLQFLFEYFSETQRNKGNFPGRFSGRQFSNSRSEMNVSTLELGDSALYLCASSPGQGTDTQYFGPGTRLTVL.

There are many counts of this clonotype. V usage is TRBV4-3 and J usage is TRBJ1-5; possible D gene TRBD1, 5 bases. Germline V gene lookup returns CDR1 LGHNA and CDR2 YSLEER. V lost 0 bases and J 8 bases, leaving 11 bases between the germline ends. CDR3 size: 14 residues. CDR3 sequence (DNA): TGCGCCAGCAGCCAAGATTCAGGGAGTGAGCCCCAGCATTTT. Translation gives CASSQDSGSEPQHF.

V gene TRBV6-1 combines with J gene TRBJ2-3; the D gene could be TRBD1 or TRBD2 (5 bases each). In germline, CDR1 is MNHNS, CDR2 SASEGT. This CDR3 has 17 residues. The V end was cut by 2 bases, the J end by 3 bases, with 18 bases between. CDR3: CASSERTGTFTTDTQYF. The CDR3 DNA sequence: TGTGCCAGCAGTGAAAGGACCGGGACCTTCACAACAGATACGCAGTATTTT.

The gene calls are TRBV27 and TRBJ2-1; 8 bases line up with TRBD1. The V and J ends lost 4 bases and 2 bases, in that order; junction bases with no gene match: 4. The germline gives CDR1 MNHEY, CDR2 SMNVEV (reference sequence). This CDR3 comprises 15 residues. The DNA for the CDR3 is TGTGCCAGCAGTTCGGGACAGGCGGCCTACAATGAGCAGTTCTTC. Amino acids: CASSSGQAAYNEQFF.

The chain combines TRBV9 with TRBJ2-3, with D unresolved. The CDR3 sequence is 15 residues long. CDR1 and CDR2 (germline): SGDLS, YYNGEE. V was cut by 0 bases and J by 2 bases, with 10 bases left in between. The CDR3 is CASSVAGTDTDTQYF. CDR3 sequence (DNA): TGTGCCAGCAGCGTAGCTGGTACTGACACAGATACGCAGTATTTT. The full variable domain, in which reference TRBV9 and TRBJ2-3 provide the parts outside the CDR3, is DSGVTQTPKHLITATGQRVTLRCSPRSGDLSVYWYQQSLDQGLQFLIQYYNGEERAKGNILERFSAQQFPDLHSELNLSSLELGDSALYFCASSVAGTDTDTQYFGPGTRLTVL.

The chain joins TRBV12-3 or TRBV12-4 to TRBJ1-1; D gene unclear. V was clipped by 9 bases and J by 1 base, with 15 bases between them. There are 14 residues in the CDR3. CDR3 nucleotide sequence: TGTGCCAGTGGATCCGGGGTTGAGAACACTGAAGCTTTCTTT. Protein sequence: CASGSGVENTEAFF.

This clonotype has a count of ten or more. The V and J genes are TRBV20-1 and TRBJ1-2; D ambiguous. There are 13 residues in the CDR3. The V end was cut by 2 bases, the J end by 1 base, with 8 bases between. Germline values: CDR1 DFQATT, CDR2 SNEGSKA (reference sequence). This CDR3 reads CSARQPLNYGYTF. In DNA form, the CDR3 reads TGCAGTGCTAGACAGCCCCTTAACTATGGCTACACCTTC.

The CDR3 loop is CASSFQGSQYF. The CDR3 DNA is TGTGCCAGCAGTTTTCAGGGGTCCCAGTACTTC. The chain uses TRBV11-2 and TRBJ2-5; tentative D call: TRBD1 (6 bases). Germline V CDR1 and CDR2: SGHAT, FQNNGV. CDR3 length: 11 amino acids. V dropped 6 bases and J dropped 9 bases, with 11 bases sitting between them.

This clonotype was observed many times. The CDR3 is CASSQTLAGPGELFF. The CDR3, as DNA: TGTGCCAGCAGCCAAACCCTGGCAGGTCCCGGGGAGCTGTTTTTT. The chain combines TRBV4-2 with TRBJ2-2; no clear D. CDR1 and CDR2 (germline): LGHNA, YNFKEQ. CDR3 size: 15 residues. With 2 bases removed from V and 6 bases from J, the gap between germline ends came to 13 bases.

This clonotype was found a few times. The chain is built from TRBV18 and TRBJ1-2; 7 nucleotides line up with TRBD1. Germline lookup yields CDR1 KGHSH and CDR2 LQKENI. Unmatched junction bases numbered 2, after V lost 5 bases and J lost 2 bases. The CDR3 is 13 residues long. Here the CDR3 reads CASSGTENYGYTF. The CDR3 nucleotides are TGTGCCAGCTCAGGGACAGAGAACTATGGCTACACCTTC.

The chain links TRBV5-4 to TRBJ2-5; TRBD2 aligns across 9 bases. CDR1 SGHNT and CDR2 YYREEE come from the germline V gene (reference sequence). The CDR3 has 16 amino acids. V trimming: 0 bases; J trimming: 2 bases; junction bases outside the gene matches: 5. As DNA, the CDR3 is TGTGCCAGCAGCTTGGGATCTCTAGCGGGACAAGAGACCCAGTACTTC. It specifies CASSLGSLAGQETQYF.

There are a few counts of this clonotype. The rearrangement joins TRBV20-1 to TRBJ2-5, with TRBD1 matching 8 bases. The ends lost 3 bases at V and 5 bases at J; junction bases unmatched: 8. CDR1 and CDR2 (germline): DFQATT, SNEGSKA (reference sequence). This CDR3 has 14 residues. Written as DNA, the CDR3 is TGCAGTGCTAGCCCCACCGGGACAGGCGAGACCCAGTACTTC. Translation gives CSASPTGTGETQYF.

This clonotype appeared a few times. The chain's CDR3 is CSAATGDYGYTF. Here the CDR3 DNA reads TGCAGTGCCGCGACAGGGGACTATGGCTACACCTTC. The genes are TRBV20-1 and TRBJ1-2, with 8 bases lining up with TRBD1. Unmatched junction bases numbered 3, after V lost 6 bases and J lost 3 bases. This CDR3 comprises 12 residues. CDR1 is DFQATT and CDR2 is SNEGSKA in the germline V gene (reference sequence).

The chain joins TRBV6-5 to TRBJ1-2, with 9 bases identical to TRBD1. Trimming removed 5 bases from V and 8 bases from J; junction bases left unmatched: 3. The CDR3 spans 12 residues. Germline V gene sequence: CDR1 MNHEY, CDR2 SVGAGI. For the CDR3, the DNA is TGTGCCAGCAGTAAGGACAGGGGAGGCTACACCTTC. Translation gives CASSKDRGGYTF.

This chain links TRBV7-9 with TRBJ2-7; weak D call: TRBD2 (6 bases). There are 15 residues in the CDR3. CDR1 SEHNR and CDR2 FQNEAQ come from the germline V gene (reference sequence). Trimming left V 3 bases short and J 2 bases short, with 14 bases between. CDR3 loop: CASSFSAGTTYEQYF. The CDR3 DNA is TGTGCCAGCAGCTTCAGTGCGGGAACCACCTACGAGCAGTACTTC.

This clonotype was seen ten or more times. This rearrangement joins TRBV5-4 to TRBJ2-3; TRBD2 agrees at 11 bases. With 3 bases clipped from V and 2 bases from J, the junction kept 8 bases outside the gene matches. Per the germline V gene, CDR1 is SGHNT and CDR2 is YYREEE (reference sequence). The length of the CDR3 is 17 residues. CDR3 protein: CASSSKTSGVYTDTQYF. The CDR3 bases are TGTGCCAGCAGCTCGAAGACTAGCGGGGTGTACACAGATACGCAGTATTTT. Full variable domain (missing parts from reference TRBV5-4 and TRBJ2-3): ETGVTQSPTHLIKTRGQQVTLRCSSQSGHNTVSWYQQALGQGPQFIFQYYREEENGRGNFPPRFSGLQFPNYSSELNVNALELDDSALYLCASSSKTSGVYTDTQYFGPGTRLTVL.